This TCR beta chain was recovered during a study of blood T cell repertoires in COVID-19. The wider study: Acute and convalescent COVID-19 samples came from the United States, Italy and Spain. In each case, the material was cDNA or gDNA derived from T cells, B-cell-depleted T cells, or PBMCs.

The CDR3 sequence is 14 residues long. V lost 7 bases, J lost 1 base, and 6 bases stayed unmatched. The V gene's germline CDR1 is MNHEY and CDR2 SVGAGI. Authors' methods: Estimated nucleated cell counts came from reference gene primer amplification. Sequencing used immunoSEQ multiplex PCR; TCRdb keeps in-frame clones, though not all of them. D and trimming come from the DNA, and the V and J calls and clone size come from that table. The profile covers more than 300,000 clones, with about 89% appearing a single time and 10% taken by the ten largest. The TCR comes from a woman in her thirties with COVID-19, enrolled during active disease. Input material: peripheral blood. The chain couples TRBV6-5 to TRBJ1-1; 7 nucleotides align to TRBD1. This CDR3 is CASTLQGTNTEAFF. Here the CDR3 DNA reads TGTGCCAGCACTTTACAGGGGACGAACACTGAAGCTTTCTTT.